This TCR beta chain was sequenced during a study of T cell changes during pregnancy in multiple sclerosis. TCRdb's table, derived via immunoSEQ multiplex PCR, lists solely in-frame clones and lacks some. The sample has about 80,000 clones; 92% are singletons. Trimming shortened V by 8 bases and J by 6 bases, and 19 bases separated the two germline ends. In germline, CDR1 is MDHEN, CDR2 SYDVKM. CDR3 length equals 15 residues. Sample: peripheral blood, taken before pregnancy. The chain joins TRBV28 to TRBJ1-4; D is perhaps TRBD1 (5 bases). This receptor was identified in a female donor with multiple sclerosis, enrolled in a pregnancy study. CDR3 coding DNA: TGTGCCAGCGCTTCCCCGTCGGGACTCTATGAAAAACTGTTTTTT. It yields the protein CASASPSGLYEKLFF.